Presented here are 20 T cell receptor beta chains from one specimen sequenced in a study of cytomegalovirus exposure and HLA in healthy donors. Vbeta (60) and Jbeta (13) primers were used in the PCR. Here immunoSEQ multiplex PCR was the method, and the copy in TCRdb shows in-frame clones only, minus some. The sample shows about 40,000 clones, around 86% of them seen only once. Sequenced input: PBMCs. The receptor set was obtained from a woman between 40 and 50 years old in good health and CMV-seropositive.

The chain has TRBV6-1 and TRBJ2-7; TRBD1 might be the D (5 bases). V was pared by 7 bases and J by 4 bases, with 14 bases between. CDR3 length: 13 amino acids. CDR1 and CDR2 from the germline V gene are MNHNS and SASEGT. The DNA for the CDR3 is TGTGCCAGCACACACAGGTCTCAGTACGAGCAGTACTTC. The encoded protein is CASTHRSQYEQYF.

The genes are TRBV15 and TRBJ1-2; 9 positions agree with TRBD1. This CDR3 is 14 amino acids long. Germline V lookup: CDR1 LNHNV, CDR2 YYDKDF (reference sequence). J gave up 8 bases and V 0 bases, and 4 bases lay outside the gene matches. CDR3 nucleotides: TGTGCCACCAGCAGAGAGACAGGGGGAGGCGGCTACACCTTC. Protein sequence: CATSRETGGGGYTF.

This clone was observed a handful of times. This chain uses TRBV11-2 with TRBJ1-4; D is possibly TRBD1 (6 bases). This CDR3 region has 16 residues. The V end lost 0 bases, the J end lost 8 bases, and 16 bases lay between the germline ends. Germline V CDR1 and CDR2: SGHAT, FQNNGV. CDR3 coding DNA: TGTGCCAGCAGCTTAGATCTTAGCAGGGGAAACGAAAAACTGTTTTTT. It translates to CASSLDLSRGNEKLFF.

The DNA of the CDR3 is TGTGCCAGCTCACCGGGGGCAGGGTACGAGCAGTACTTC. As protein: CASSPGAGYEQYF. The chain has TRBV18 and TRBJ2-7; the D gene is possibly TRBD1 (6 bases). Germline CDR1 KGHSH, CDR2 LQKENI. V shed 3 bases and J shed 4 bases, with 10 bases lying between them. There are 13 residues in the CDR3.

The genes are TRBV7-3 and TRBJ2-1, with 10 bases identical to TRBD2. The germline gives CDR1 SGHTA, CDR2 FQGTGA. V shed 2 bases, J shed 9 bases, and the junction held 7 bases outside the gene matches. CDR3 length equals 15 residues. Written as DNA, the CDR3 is TGTGCCAGCAGCTTATCCAGCGGGGGGGCCCGTGAGCAGTTCTTC. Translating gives CASSLSSGGAREQFF.

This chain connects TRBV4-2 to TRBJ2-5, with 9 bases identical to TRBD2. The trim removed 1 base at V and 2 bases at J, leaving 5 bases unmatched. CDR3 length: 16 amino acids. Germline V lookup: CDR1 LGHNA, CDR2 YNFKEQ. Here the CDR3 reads CASSQGASGVQETQYF. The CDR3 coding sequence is TGTGCCAGCAGCCAAGGGGCTAGCGGGGTACAAGAGACCCAGTACTTC.

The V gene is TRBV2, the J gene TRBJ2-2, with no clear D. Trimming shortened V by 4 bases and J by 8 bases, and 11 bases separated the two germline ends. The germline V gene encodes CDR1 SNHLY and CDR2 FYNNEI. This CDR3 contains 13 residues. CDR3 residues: CASSGWRWGELFF. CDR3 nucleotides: TGTGCCAGCAGTGGGTGGCGGTGGGGGGAGCTGTTTTTT.

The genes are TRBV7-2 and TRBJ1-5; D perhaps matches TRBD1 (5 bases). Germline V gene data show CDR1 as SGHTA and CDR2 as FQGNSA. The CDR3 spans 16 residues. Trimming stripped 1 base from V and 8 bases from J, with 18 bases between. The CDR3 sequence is CASSLVAGGTSKPQHF. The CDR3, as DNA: TGTGCCAGCAGCTTAGTAGCAGGTGGGACTAGTAAGCCCCAGCATTTT.

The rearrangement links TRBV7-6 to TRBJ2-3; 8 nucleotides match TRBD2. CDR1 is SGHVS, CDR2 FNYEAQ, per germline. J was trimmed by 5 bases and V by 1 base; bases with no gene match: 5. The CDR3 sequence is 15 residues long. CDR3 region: CASSLDGGAIDTQYF. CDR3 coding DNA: TGTGCCAGCAGCTTAGACGGGGGGGCAATAGATACGCAGTATTTT.

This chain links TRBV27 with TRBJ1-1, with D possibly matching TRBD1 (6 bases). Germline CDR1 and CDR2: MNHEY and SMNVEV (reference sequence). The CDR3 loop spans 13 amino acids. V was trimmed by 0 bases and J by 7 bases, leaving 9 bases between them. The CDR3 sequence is CASSLSRTVEAFF. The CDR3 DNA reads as TGTGCCAGCAGTTTATCGAGGACAGTTGAAGCTTTCTTT.

The CDR3 DNA is TGTGCCAGCGCTTCGAAGGCCGGGATGAACACTGAAGCTTTCTTT. This codes for CASASKAGMNTEAFF. The chain employs TRBV5-5 and TRBJ1-1; D is unresolved. This CDR3 has 15 amino acids. Deletions cut 7 bases from V and 0 bases from J, with 16 bases between. CDR1 is SGHKS, CDR2 YYEKEE, per germline (reference sequence). Supplemented by reference TRBV5-5 and TRBJ1-1, the full variable domain reads DAGVTQSPTHLIKTRGQQVTLRCSPISGHKSVSWYQQVLGQGPQFIFQYYEKEERGRGNFPDRFSARQFPNYSSELNVNALLLGDSALYLCASASKAGMNTEAFFGQGTRLTVV.

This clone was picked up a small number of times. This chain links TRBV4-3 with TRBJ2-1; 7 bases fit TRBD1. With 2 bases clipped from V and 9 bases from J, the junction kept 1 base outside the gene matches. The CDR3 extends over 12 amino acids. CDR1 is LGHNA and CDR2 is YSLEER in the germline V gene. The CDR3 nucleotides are TGCGCCAGCAGCCAAAACAGGGGTGAGCAGTTCTTC. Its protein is CASSQNRGEQFF.

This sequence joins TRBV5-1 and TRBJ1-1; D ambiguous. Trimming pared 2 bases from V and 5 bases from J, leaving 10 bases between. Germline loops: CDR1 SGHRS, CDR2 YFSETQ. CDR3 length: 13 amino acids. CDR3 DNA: TGCGCCAGCAGCTTTGAACGGAGGACTGAAGCTTTCTTT. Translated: CASSFERRTEAFF.

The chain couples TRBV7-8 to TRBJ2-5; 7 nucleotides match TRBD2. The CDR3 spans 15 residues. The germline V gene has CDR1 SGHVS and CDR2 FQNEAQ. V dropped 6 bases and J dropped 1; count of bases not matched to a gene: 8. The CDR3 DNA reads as TGTGCCAGCAGGGACCGGGGGGACCCCCAAGAGACCCAGTACTTC. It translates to CASRDRGDPQETQYF.

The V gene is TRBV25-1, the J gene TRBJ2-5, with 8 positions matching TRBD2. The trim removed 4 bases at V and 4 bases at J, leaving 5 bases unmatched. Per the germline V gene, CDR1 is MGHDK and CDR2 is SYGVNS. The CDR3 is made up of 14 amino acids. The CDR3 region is CASSGERGLETQYF. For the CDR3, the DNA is TGTGCCAGCAGTGGCGAGCGGGGGTTAGAGACCCAGTACTTC.

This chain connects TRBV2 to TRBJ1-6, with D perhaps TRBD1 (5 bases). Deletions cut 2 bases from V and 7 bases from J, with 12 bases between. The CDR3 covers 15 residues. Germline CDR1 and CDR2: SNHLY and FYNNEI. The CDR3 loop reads CASSESGHTNSPLHF. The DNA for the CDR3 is TGTGCCAGCAGTGAATCTGGACACACCAATTCACCCCTCCACTTT.

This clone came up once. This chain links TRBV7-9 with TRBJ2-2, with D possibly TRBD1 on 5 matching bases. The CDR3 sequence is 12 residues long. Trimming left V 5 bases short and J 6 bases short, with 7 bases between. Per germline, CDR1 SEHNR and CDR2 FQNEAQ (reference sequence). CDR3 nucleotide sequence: TGTGCCAGCAGCCAGGGCGCCGGGGAGCTGTTTTTT. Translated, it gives CASSQGAGELFF. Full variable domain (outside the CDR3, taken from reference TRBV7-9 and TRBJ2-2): DTGVSQNPRHKITKRGQNVTFRCDPISEHNRLYWYRQTLGQGPEFLTYFQNEAQLEKSRLLSDRFSAERPKGSFSTLEIQRTEQGDSAMYLCASSQGAGELFFGEGSRLTVL.

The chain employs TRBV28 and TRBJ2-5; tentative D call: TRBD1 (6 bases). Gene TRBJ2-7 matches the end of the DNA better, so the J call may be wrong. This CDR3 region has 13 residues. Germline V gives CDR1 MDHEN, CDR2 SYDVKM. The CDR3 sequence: CASSSGHNYEQYF. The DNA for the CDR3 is TGTGCCAGCAGTTCGGGACATAACTACGAGCAGTACTTC.

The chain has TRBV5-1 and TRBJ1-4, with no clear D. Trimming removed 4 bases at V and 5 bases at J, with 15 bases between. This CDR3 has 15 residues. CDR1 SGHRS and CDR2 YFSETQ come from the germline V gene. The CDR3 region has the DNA TGCGCCAGCAGCGACCCCGGGAGTATAAATGAAAAACTGTTTTTT. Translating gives CASSDPGSINEKLFF.

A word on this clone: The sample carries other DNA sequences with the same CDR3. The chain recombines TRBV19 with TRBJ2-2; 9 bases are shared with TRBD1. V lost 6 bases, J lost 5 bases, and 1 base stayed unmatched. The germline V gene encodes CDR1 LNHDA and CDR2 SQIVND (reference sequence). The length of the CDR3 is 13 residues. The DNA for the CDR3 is TGTGCCAGTAGCGGACAGGGGACCGGGGAGCTGTTTTTT. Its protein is CASSGQGTGELFF.